This T cell receptor beta chain is from a study of vaccination and CD4 T cells after COVID-19. Comments on this clonotype: Its antigen remains unknown.

CDR3 size: 11 residues. V was pared by 1 base and J by 7 bases, with 4 bases between. Germline V lookup: CDR1 SEHNR, CDR2 FQNEAQ (reference sequence). Oncomine TCR Beta short-read sequencing was applied to DNA from cultured CD4+ T cells. Each CDR3 protein is one row after TCRdb ran MiXCR on the PCR reads. The sample shows some 7,200 distinct CDR3 sequences, about 40% of them seen only once. The treatment here: roughly ten-day PBMC culture with coronavirus spike peptide pools or control peptides (ViraFEST assay). Before the COVID-19 pandemic (2011-2018), CD4+ T cells were obtained from the unexposed donor.

Sample: CD4+ T cells from blood, cultured in vitro. The V gene is TRBV7-9, the J gene TRBJ1-1; unclear D gene. This TCR came from a human donor in good health. The CDR3 DNA follows: TGTGCCAGCAGCTTAGACTTTGAAGCTTTCTTT. Translation gives CASSLDFEAFF.